The clone carrying this T cell receptor (beta chain) was observed at least ten times. The germline CDR1 and CDR2 sequences are LGHNA and YNFKEQ. CDR3 size: 15 residues. The ends were cut back, 0 bases at V and 3 bases at J, with 9 bases in the middle. This sample was taken from a study of human T cells and chemical hapten exposure. Time point meaning: patch test 3, about 24 weeks after DPC sensitization. Treatment denoted: therapeutic diphenylcyclopropenone sensitization with weekly scalp DPC. The library labeled individual cDNA molecules by adding unique molecular identifiers to them. Each CDR3 protein gets one entry after TCRdb re-called the RACE reads with MiXCR. This sample carries fewer than 100,000 distinct CDR3 sequences, 9.5% to 13% of them seen once, and the ten largest clones take about 0.95%.

The TCR was taken from a young woman with alopecia areata. Some clones in this sample may be carry-over from other donors' samples. The source material was whole blood, sampled in connection with sensitization to the hapten diphenylcyclopropenone (DPC). The rearrangement uses TRBV4-2 and TRBJ2-1; no firm D call. In DNA form, the CDR3 reads TGTGCCAGCAGCCAAGAAAGCGACGTCTACAATGAGCAGTTCTTC. Its translation: CASSQESDVYNEQFF.